This TCR beta chain emerged from a study of prognosis after radiotherapy for stage I lung cancer (dated by TCRdb to about 2021). About the full investigation: Around 20 stage I NSCLC patients were enrolled in Nanjing, China, between 2018 and early 2019. Among the enrolled patients, fourteen had newly diagnosed primary stage I lung tumors, while roughly five had oligometastatic NSCLC following surgical resection of the primary tumor. Every patient was regarded as medically inoperable, because of comorbidities in 11 to 13 cases and refusal of surgery in roughly 7 cases. The cohort was made up of about a dozen men and more than 5 women, with a median age of around 78 years and an age range of roughly 50 to 95 years. On tumor histology, twelve patients had adenocarcinoma and more than five had squamous cell carcinoma. Image-guided IMRT or VMAT was used to deliver SBRT in 3 to 5 fractions at a biologically effective dose of at least 100 Gy. SBRT was not combined with any concurrent therapy in any patient. After SBRT, distant metastases developed in about 20% of the 19 patients at a median of 7 months, while the remaining 15 patients had no significant progression. Peripheral blood TCR beta repertoires were profiled in stage I NSCLC patients before and after stereotactic body radiotherapy, and the study then linked these repertoires to distant failure. A total of approximately 40 blood samples from some 19 patients were sequenced, with one sample obtained before and one obtained after SBRT for each patient. General study outcomes and caveats: TRBV and TRBJ usage frequencies reportedly varied with metastasis status, involving two V genes at baseline and nine V and two J genes after SBRT. Post-SBRT Shannon entropy and its change from baseline were lower in patients who developed distant metastases; baseline Shannon entropy was not associated with metastases. No adjustment for multiple comparisons was applied to any of the reported P values. Whether the expanded TCR clones were tumor-specific was not determined. The study was limited by the small cohort and short follow-up, and independent validation of the study findings is required. After SBRT, the number of unique TCR clones decreased (median approximately 9,100 before versus about 7,000 after; Wilcoxon paired P=0.011).

Two rounds of multiplex PCR were performed to amplify the TCR beta CDR3 region from genomic DNA. In the first round of PCR, primers specific to each TRBV and TRBJ gene were used, and the primer sequences are filed in Chinese patent CN105087789A. Universal primers were used in the second PCR round. The Roche High Pure PCR Template Preparation Kit was used to extract genomic DNA from the frozen PBMCs. Paired-end sequencing with 151 bp reads was performed on the libraries using an Illumina HiSeq 3000. The study's processing was this. CutAdapt was used to discard raw reads that did not contain the multiplex PCR primer sequences. High-quality paired reads were merged into contigs with PEAR. By alignment to reference sequences, MiXCR assigned TRB V, D and J gene segments to each contig. To remove sequencing errors, CDR3 sequences were clustered according to base quality and sequence similarity. Diversity was measured as Shannon entropy normalized by the natural log of productive TCR sequence number. One minus Shannon entropy divided by the natural log of the number of unique clonotypes was used as the definition of clonality. The Youden index of ROC curves was used to select progression-free survival cut-offs for repertoire metrics, and analyses were performed in R 3.5.3. The public reads were quality trimmed at Q25 with fastp and then assembled into clones with MiXCR by TCRdb, keeping productive beta chains. Rows are unified per CDR3 protein, each entry keeping the most common DNA and genes. In this record, the V and J calls reflect TCRdb's handling and not the investigators' own analysis. The sample table contains around 63,000 distinct CDR3 sequences; only one count was recorded for roughly 29% of them. Around 6.8% of the sample comes from the top ten.

This clonotype was recorded at least ten times. Its specific antigen is unknown. Base qualities are not at hand, and no much larger clone is one base apart. No patient had a history of other malignancies or prior chemotherapy or radiotherapy, and all had node-negative disease on CT and PET/CT. At each of two time points, about 6.1 milliliters of peripheral venous blood were collected into EDTA tubes. PBMCs were isolated by Ficoll-Paque Plus density-gradient centrifugation. Samples were stored at -80°C immediately after collection until analysis. Trimming at the junction amounts to 0 bases on V and 0 bases on J, and the germline ends lie 10 bases apart. Inclusive of the bounding cysteine and phenylalanine, the CDR3 is 16 residues long. Of all the DNA, just the CDR3 is kept, 48 bases in frame from base 1. CDR1 and CDR2 are read off the germline V gene as SGHRS and YFSETQ.

The TCR was taken from a donor over 45 with non-small cell lung cancer. The chain joins TRBV5-1 to TRBJ1-3; the D gene is possibly TRBD1, with 5 bases matching. Sequenced material: PBMCs, taken before or after stereotactic body radiation therapy (not recorded which). The CDR3 reads as follows: CASSLGRGGSGNTIYF. At the DNA level, the sequence is TGCGCCAGCAGCTTGGGTCGCGGGGGCTCTGGAAACACCATATATTTT.